This T cell receptor beta chain was profiled in a study of shared T cell receptors in the human thymus. Looked up from germline, CDR1 is LGHNT and CDR2 is FRNRAP. J gave up 2 bases and V 0 bases, and 8 bases lay outside the gene matches. The CDR3 is made up of 18 amino acids. Clones were read by immunoSEQ multiplex PCR, and TCRdb kept only the in-frame ones, dropping some. The repertoire holds about 660,000 clones, with 87% as singletons. The same specimen was also included in a second study, on human thymus T cells.

The chain couples TRBV12-5 to TRBJ2-3; 10 bases match TRBD2. This clonotype originated in a boy less than two years old with a congenital heart defect. Sequencing input: thymocytes. The CDR3 reads CASGLVTKREGVTDTQYF. The CDR3 nucleotides read TGTGCTAGTGGTTTGGTCACAAAGCGGGAGGGAGTCACAGATACGCAGTATTTT.